The 27 T cell receptor beta chains given below trace back to one sample, sequenced in a study of response to subunit inactivated influenza vaccine. TCRdb reanalysed the RT-PCR reads using MiXCR and keeps one entry per CDR3 protein. The table lists roughly 670,000 distinct CDR3 sequences, 11% to 15% of them singletons. This material consisted of PBMCs from blood, taken 14 to 15 days before vaccination. The receptors were sampled from a man over 45 who received an inactivated influenza vaccine.

In this sample, this clonotype turned up a few times. The chain has TRBV5-1 and TRBJ2-1; a weak D match, TRBD1 (5 bases). V lost 4 bases and J lost 7, with 9 bases in between. Germline V gene lookup returns CDR1 SGHRS and CDR2 YFSETQ. This CDR3 region has 12 residues. The DNA for the CDR3 is TGCGCCAGCAGCACCAAGGGGAATGAGCAGTTCTTC. It codes for CASSTKGNEQFF. The full variable domain, completed using reference TRBV5-1 and TRBJ2-1, is KAGVTQTPRYLIKTRGQQVTLSCSPISGHRSVSWYQQTPGQGLQFLFEYFSETQRNKGNFPGRFSGRQFSNSRSEMNVSTLELGDSALYLCASSTKGNEQFFGPGTRLTVL.

The chain combines TRBV3-1 with TRBJ1-1, with TRBD1 identical over 10 bases. The CDR3 is made up of 16 amino acids. Germline V gene data show CDR1 as LGHDT and CDR2 as YNNKEL (reference sequence). Trimming removed 3 bases from V and 2 bases from J; junction bases left unmatched: 6. In nucleotides, the CDR3 is TGTGCCAGCAGCCAGACCGGGGACAGGGGAAACACTGAAGCTTTCTTT. Amino acid sequence: CASSQTGDRGNTEAFF.

In its sample, this clonotype was seen a few times. This chain links TRBV9 with TRBJ2-3; D not resolved. This CDR3 spans 14 amino acids. The germline V and J ends were trimmed by 0 bases and 5 bases, with 10 bases remaining between them. Germline lookup yields CDR1 SGDLS and CDR2 YYNGEE. The CDR3 DNA sequence: TGTGCCAGCAGCGTAGTCCCCGGCGGAGATACGCAGTATTTT. It encodes CASSVVPGGDTQYF.

The V gene is TRBV7-2, the J gene TRBJ1-2; D is unresolved. Deletions cut 4 bases from V and 7 bases from J, with 10 bases between. This CDR3 contains 12 residues. From germline, CDR1 is SGHTA and CDR2 FQGNSA. CDR3 residues: CASSYMGSGYTF. CDR3 in DNA: TGTGCCAGCAGCTATATGGGCTCTGGCTACACCTTC.

This chain joins TRBV2 and TRBJ1-5; 10 bases line up with TRBD1. From germline, CDR1 is SNHLY and CDR2 FYNNEI. CDR3 length: 13 residues. Trimming cost V 9 bases and J 4 bases; bases outside gene matches: 3. The CDR3 here is CARGQGRNQPQHF. The CDR3, as DNA: TGTGCCAGGGGACAGGGGCGGAATCAGCCCCAGCATTTT.

This clonotype has only a few counts. The rearrangement links TRBV20-1 to TRBJ2-7; 8 nucleotides match TRBD2. J gave up 2 bases and V 0 bases, and 12 bases lay outside the gene matches. The CDR3 totals 17 residues. Per the germline V gene, CDR1 is DFQATT and CDR2 is SNEGSKA (reference sequence). DNA of the CDR3: TGCAGTGCTAGAGATCGGGTTAGCGGGGCTTTGACCTACGAGCAGTACTTC. Translation gives CSARDRVSGALTYEQYF.

This clonotype appeared a few times. In nucleotides, the CDR3 is TGCGCCAGCAGCGGTCCTCCCGGGTCCCCTACGCAGTATTTT. This codes for CASSGPPGSPTQYF. The genes are TRBV5-1 and TRBJ2-3; no reliable D call. In germline, CDR1 is SGHRS, CDR2 YFSETQ. The CDR3 is made up of 14 amino acids. V lost 4 bases to trimming and J lost 8 bases, with 17 bases between them.

The V and J genes are TRBV5-5 and TRBJ2-1; D is unclear. This CDR3 spans 15 amino acids. V dropped 4 bases and J dropped 3 bases, with 14 bases sitting between them. Germline values: CDR1 SGHKS, CDR2 YYEKEE (reference sequence). The CDR3 loop is CASSKRDNYYNEQFF. The CDR3, as DNA: TGTGCCAGCAGCAAACGCGACAATTACTACAATGAGCAGTTCTTC.

The V gene is TRBV6-2 or TRBV6-3, the J gene TRBJ2-7; D is possibly TRBD1 (5 bases). Germline CDR1 reads MNHEY; CDR2 reads SVGEGT. This CDR3 has 18 residues. V was trimmed by 2 bases and J by 4 bases, leaving 24 bases between them. CDR3: CASSYTALGHSSQYEQYF. In nucleotides, the CDR3 is TGTGCCAGCAGTTACACTGCCTTGGGGCACTCTTCCCAGTACGAGCAGTACTTC.

The V gene is TRBV12-3 or TRBV12-4, the J gene TRBJ1-5; 8 bases map to TRBD1. This CDR3 contains 16 residues. The V gene end was trimmed by 3 bases and the J gene end by 4 bases; junction bases not matched to a gene: 8. This chain's CDR3 is CASSLLGTGPNQPQHF. Here the CDR3 DNA reads TGTGCCAGCAGTTTGTTAGGGACAGGCCCTAATCAGCCCCAGCATTTT.

The genes are TRBV4-3 and TRBJ1-1; D perhaps matches TRBD1 (5 bases). Trimming took 0 bases from V and 6 from J, leaving 11 bases between them. CDR1 LGHNA and CDR2 YSLEER come from the germline V gene. The CDR3 covers 14 residues. CDR3: CASSQDNRGPEAFF. The CDR3 coding sequence is TGCGCCAGCAGCCAAGATAATAGGGGTCCTGAAGCTTTCTTT.

Here the CDR3 DNA reads TGTGCCAGCAGCAAACACCGAGCCTACAATGAGCAGTTCTTC. This translates into CASSKHRAYNEQFF. The V call is TRBV7-6, the J call TRBJ2-1; D is ambiguous. The germline gives CDR1 SGHVS, CDR2 FNYEAQ. Trimming left V 5 bases short and J 2 bases short, with 10 bases between. This CDR3 region has 14 residues.

This clonotype was seen many times. The V gene is TRBV3-1, the J gene TRBJ2-2, with D possibly matching TRBD2 (6 bases). V dropped 0 bases and J dropped 0 bases, with 8 bases sitting between them. This CDR3 spans 16 amino acids. Germline V CDR1 and CDR2: LGHDT, YNNKEL (reference sequence). Here the CDR3 reads CASSQEGTSNTGELFF. The DNA of the CDR3 is TGTGCCAGCAGCCAAGAAGGGACTTCGAACACCGGGGAGCTGTTTTTT.

This chain uses TRBV4-2 with TRBJ2-1, with a tentative D call TRBD1 (5 bases). Trimming removed 0 bases at V and 4 bases at J, with 13 bases between. The CDR3 length is 16 residues. Germline V lookup: CDR1 LGHNA, CDR2 YNFKEQ. The CDR3 DNA sequence: TGTGCCAGCAGCCAAGATAGGTCACAGGTTTACAATGAGCAGTTCTTC. Translation: CASSQDRSQVYNEQFF.

There are many counts of this clonotype. This sequence joins TRBV7-9 and TRBJ2-2, with 9 bases that match TRBD1. V lost 4 bases, J lost 4 bases, and 7 bases stayed unmatched. Germline CDR1 is SEHNR and CDR2 is FQNEAQ (reference sequence). The CDR3 loop spans 16 amino acids. The CDR3 nucleotides read TGTGCCAGCAGCTCCAGACAGGGGGTCCCCACCGGGGAGCTGTTTTTT. Translated: CASSSRQGVPTGELFF.

This clonotype was seen many times. The chain has TRBV4-3 and TRBJ1-6; 9 bases map to TRBD1. The V gene's germline CDR1 is LGHNA and CDR2 YSLEER. The CDR3 contains 23 residues. With V trimmed by 0 bases and J by 0 bases, 18 bases remained unmatched. The CDR3 here is CASSQDRRQGVPRGSSYNSPLHF. DNA for the CDR3: TGCGCCAGCAGCCAAGATAGGAGACAGGGGGTGCCGAGAGGGAGCTCCTATAATTCACCCCTCCACTTT.

The gene calls are TRBV7-2 and TRBJ2-2, with TRBD2 matching over 11 bases. V lost 5 bases to trimming and J lost 5 bases; unmatched junction nucleotides: 4. Per germline, CDR1 SGHTA and CDR2 FQGNSA. The CDR3 has 15 residues. The CDR3 protein is CASSPGLAETGELFF. The CDR3 DNA reads TGTGCCAGCAGCCCGGGACTAGCGGAGACCGGGGAGCTGTTTTTT.

The chain is built from TRBV6-2 or TRBV6-3 and TRBJ1-1; tentatively, D is TRBD1 (5 bases). Germline loops: CDR1 MNHEY, CDR2 SVGEGT. This CDR3 region has 16 residues. V gave up 7 bases and J gave up 0 bases, with 18 bases separating them. DNA for the CDR3: TGTGCCAGCACCAGAGCCGGGACGGGGATGAACACTGAAGCTTTCTTT. Its protein product is CASTRAGTGMNTEAFF.

Only a few counts were recorded for this clonotype. CDR3: CASSYGTGGRQPQHF. CDR3 in DNA: TGTGCCAGCAGTTACGGGACAGGGGGACGTCAGCCCCAGCATTTT. V usage is TRBV6-2 or TRBV6-3 and J usage is TRBJ1-5; 11 bases are shared with TRBD1. Unmatched junction bases numbered 3, after V lost 2 bases and J lost 6 bases. The CDR3 contains 15 residues. Germline V CDR1 and CDR2: MNHEY, SVGEGT.

This clonotype was counted between two and nine times. The chain uses TRBV7-2 and TRBJ2-1, with TRBD2 identical over 15 bases. The ends lost 5 bases at V and 15 bases at J; junction bases unmatched: 14. There are 16 residues in the CDR3. The V gene's germline CDR1 is SGHTA and CDR2 FQGNSA. The CDR3, as DNA: TGTGCCAGCAGCCCAGGTCGCGGCGGACTAGCGGGAGGGTGGTTCTTC. Its protein product is CASSPGRGGLAGGWFF.

V and J are TRBV5-5 and TRBJ2-2, with TRBD2 as a possible D gene (7 bases). Germline V gene lookup returns CDR1 SGHKS and CDR2 YYEKEE (reference sequence). This CDR3 has 15 residues. V lost 6 bases to trimming and J lost 6 bases, with 18 bases between them. The DNA of the CDR3 is TGTGCCAGCACCATGTTAGGGGGGGACGCCGGGGAGCTGTTTTTT. It encodes CASTMLGGDAGELFF. Full variable domain (missing parts from reference TRBV5-5 and TRBJ2-2): DAGVTQSPTHLIKTRGQQVTLRCSPISGHKSVSWYQQVLGQGPQFIFQYYEKEERGRGNFPDRFSARQFPNYSSELNVNALLLGDSALYLCASTMLGGDAGELFFGEGSRLTVL.

The rearrangement links TRBV7-9 to TRBJ2-2, with 13 bases aligning to TRBD2. CDR1 is SEHNR and CDR2 is FQNEAQ in the germline V gene (reference sequence). Unmatched junction bases numbered 5, after V lost 5 bases and J lost 5 bases. The CDR3 is 16 residues long. In DNA form, the CDR3 reads TGTGCCAGCAGCCGGACTAGCGGGAGTATGACCGGGGAGCTGTTTTTT. Protein sequence: CASSRTSGSMTGELFF.

At least ten counts were recorded for this clonotype. The V call is TRBV20-1, the J call TRBJ2-1; TRBD1 matches 7 bases. The V segment lost 2 bases and the J segment 6 bases; nucleotides outside the gene matches: 7. CDR3 length: 14 amino acids. Germline V CDR1 and CDR2: DFQATT, SNEGSKA (reference sequence). The CDR3 loop reads CSARSFDRANEQFF. CDR3 sequence (DNA): TGCAGTGCTAGATCCTTCGACAGGGCCAATGAGCAGTTCTTC.

This clonotype appeared a few times. An end of the junction does not agree with germline; a read error may underlie this. This chain links TRBV5-1 with TRBJ2-7, with 7 bases fitting TRBD2. Looked up from germline, CDR1 is SGHRS and CDR2 is YFSETQ. This CDR3 comprises 12 residues. CDR3: CASSSSETSYHF. CDR3 in DNA: TGCGCCAGCAGCTCGTCCGAGACTAGCTATCACTTC.

The rearrangement uses TRBV18 and TRBJ1-5, with 8 positions matching TRBD1. Germline assignment: CDR1 KGHSH and CDR2 LQKENI. CDR3 length: 16 amino acids. J gave up 4 bases and V 5 bases, and 10 bases lay outside the gene matches. The CDR3 DNA sequence: TGTGCCAGCTCATCAGGGACAGGCGCCTCAAATCAGCCCCAGCATTTT. Its translation is CASSSGTGASNQPQHF.

Ten or more counts support this clonotype. This chain connects TRBV5-6 to TRBJ2-7, with 11 bases aligning to TRBD1. The ends lost 2 bases at V and 4 bases at J; junction bases unmatched: 5. The CDR3 covers 15 residues. CDR1 SGHDT and CDR2 YYEEEE come from the germline V gene. CDR3 protein: CASSFRDRGTYEQYF. In DNA form, the CDR3 reads TGTGCCAGCAGCTTCCGGGACAGGGGGACTTACGAGCAGTACTTC.

The V gene is TRBV10-3, the J gene TRBJ2-1, with 10 nucleotides matching TRBD2. This CDR3 contains 14 residues. With 3 bases clipped from V and 4 bases from J, the junction kept 0 bases outside the gene matches. Germline V gives CDR1 ENHRY, CDR2 SYGVKD. The CDR3 sequence is CAISDSGGYNEQFF. The DNA of the CDR3 is TGTGCCATCAGTGATAGCGGGGGGTACAATGAGCAGTTCTTC.